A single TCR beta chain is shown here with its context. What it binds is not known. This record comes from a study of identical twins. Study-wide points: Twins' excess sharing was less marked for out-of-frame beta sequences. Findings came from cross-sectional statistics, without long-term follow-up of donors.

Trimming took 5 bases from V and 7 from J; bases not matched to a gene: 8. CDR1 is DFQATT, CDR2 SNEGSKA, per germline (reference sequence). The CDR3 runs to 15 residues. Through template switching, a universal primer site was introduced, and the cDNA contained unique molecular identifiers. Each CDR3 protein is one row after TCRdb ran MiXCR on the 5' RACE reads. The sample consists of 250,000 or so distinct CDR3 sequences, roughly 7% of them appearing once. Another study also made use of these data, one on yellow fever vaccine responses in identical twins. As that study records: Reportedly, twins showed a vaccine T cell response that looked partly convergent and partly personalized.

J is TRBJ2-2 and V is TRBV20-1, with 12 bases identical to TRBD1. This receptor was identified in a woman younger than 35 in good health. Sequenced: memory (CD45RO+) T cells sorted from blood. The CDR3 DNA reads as TGCAGTGCTGGGCCGGGACAGGGGGCGAGCGGGGAGCTGTTTTTT. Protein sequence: CSAGPGQGASGELFF.